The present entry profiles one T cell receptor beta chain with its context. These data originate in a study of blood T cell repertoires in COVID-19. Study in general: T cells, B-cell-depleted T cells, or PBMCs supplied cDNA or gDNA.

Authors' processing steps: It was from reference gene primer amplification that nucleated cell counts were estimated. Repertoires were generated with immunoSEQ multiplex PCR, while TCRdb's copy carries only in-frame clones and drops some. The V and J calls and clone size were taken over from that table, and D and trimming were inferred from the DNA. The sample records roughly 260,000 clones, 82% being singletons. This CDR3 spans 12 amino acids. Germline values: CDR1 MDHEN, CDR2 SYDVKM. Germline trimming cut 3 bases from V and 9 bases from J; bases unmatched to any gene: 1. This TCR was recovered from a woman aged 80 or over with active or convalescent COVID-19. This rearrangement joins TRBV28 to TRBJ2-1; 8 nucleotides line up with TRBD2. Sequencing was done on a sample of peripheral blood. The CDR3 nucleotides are TGTGCCAGCAGTTTGCTAGCGGGTGAGCAGTTCTTC. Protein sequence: CASSLLAGEQFF.